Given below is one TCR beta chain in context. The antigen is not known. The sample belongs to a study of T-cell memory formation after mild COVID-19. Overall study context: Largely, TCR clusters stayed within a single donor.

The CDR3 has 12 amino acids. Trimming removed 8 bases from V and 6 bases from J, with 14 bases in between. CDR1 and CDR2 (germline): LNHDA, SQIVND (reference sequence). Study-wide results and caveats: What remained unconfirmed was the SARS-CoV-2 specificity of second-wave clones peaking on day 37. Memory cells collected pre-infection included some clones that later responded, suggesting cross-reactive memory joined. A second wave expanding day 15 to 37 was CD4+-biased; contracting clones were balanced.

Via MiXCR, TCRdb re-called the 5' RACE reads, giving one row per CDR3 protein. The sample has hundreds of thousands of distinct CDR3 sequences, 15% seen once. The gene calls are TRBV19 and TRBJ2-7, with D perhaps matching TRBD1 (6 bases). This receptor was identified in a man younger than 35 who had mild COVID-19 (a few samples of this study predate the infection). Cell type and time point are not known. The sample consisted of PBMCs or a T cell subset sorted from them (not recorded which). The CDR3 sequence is CASGQQGAEQYF. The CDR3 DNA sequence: TGTGCCAGTGGCCAACAGGGTGCCGAGCAGTACTTC.